This T cell receptor beta chain was captured by sequencing in a study of cytomegalovirus exposure and HLA in healthy donors (dated by TCRdb to 2016 to 2017). A note on the overall study: An earlier analysis of 550 to 700 of the donors reported 250 to 300 Gb of sequence data and 100 million to 140 million unique TCR beta sequences from roughly 200 million T cells. Roughly 300 gigabases of sequencing data and 70 million to 100 million unique TCR sequences were included in an early release covering around 600 HLA-typed donors. The genetic ancestry cluster associated with self-reported Caucasian donors included 70% to 85% of the roughly 390 genotyped donors. The aim of the study was to test whether cataloging public T cell receptors could identify signatures of past pathogen exposure. The study used immunosequencing to profile the T cell repertoires of several hundred subjects and linked those repertoires to cytomegalovirus serostatus. Along with the approximately 650-subject first cohort, a separate validation cohort of some 130 different subjects was used. To predict cytomegalovirus infection status, the study brought together high-throughput TCR immunosequencing, statistical association of individual TCRs with disease status, and machine learning. A later analysis re-analyzed previously published TCR beta repertoires from approximately 700 donors and added high-resolution HLA genotyping to study TCR occurrence patterns. The later analysis used no new phenotypic data to find candidate immune exposures, relying instead on TCR beta sequences and their occurrence across donors. To decide whether each TCR beta V gene segment behaved as functional or pseudogenic, an earlier analysis of some 600 of the donors relied on high-throughput TCR beta sequencing. Donor age, sex, ethnicity and CMV serostatus were compiled alongside the repertoire data. Genome-wide SNP genotypes for about 60% of the roughly 700 donors were used in a later genetic analysis, which treated that subset as a discovery cohort. Every discovery cohort repertoire had been produced on one sequencing platform. Both class I and class II loci were covered by HLA typing, at four-digit resolution. Typing coverage varied by locus: about 629-630 donors for A, B, C, DRB1 and DQB1; more than 500 for DQA1; about 590 for DPA1; approximately 490 for DPB1. Roughly 5 DR-DQ haplotypes were handled as single units for association and clustering, since linkage in the cohort was strong. Across about 380 genotyped donors of the cohort, an average of about 240,000 unique TCR beta nucleotide sequences per donor were sequenced, and roughly 17% of those sequences were non-productive.

Note on this clone: Its antigen specificity is not known. Within one base of it there is no much larger clone, and no base qualities were kept.

Receptors were amplified or captured by the immunoSEQ multiplex PCR assay. For the multiplex PCR, a mixture combining 60 forward primers for TCR Vbeta segments and 13 reverse primers for TCR Jbeta segments was used. The CDR3 region of rearranged TCR beta genes was amplified from genomic DNA with a multiplex PCR assay. The Illumina HiSeq System was used to sequence the amplified TCR beta libraries as 87-base-pair reads. The study's processing was this. A later analysis counted about 76 million unique TCR beta chains across the 700 or so repertoires, and roughly 11 million of these chains were shared by at least two donors. A nearest-neighbor algorithm error-corrected the raw reads and collapsed the reads into unique sequences, merging closely related sequences to remove PCR and sequencing errors. To assign V, D and J gene segments, CDR3 sequences were aligned to IMGT reference sequences. For a sequence to be retained, a match of at least six nucleotides was required to both a V gene segment and a J gene segment. A rearrangement was called productive if the CDR3 had no stop codons and remained in frame with V and J, and every other rearrangement was called non-productive. CDR3 was defined by IMGT convention, running from the second conserved V-encoded cysteine to the conserved J-encoded phenylalanine. Sequences without an unambiguous match to a single V gene segment were excluded from the earlier analysis of about 600 of the donors. An earlier analysis of 587 of the donors classified V segments as functional when productive rearrangements were above 56.7% and as segregating when the standard deviation between donors was above 5%. A statistical classification framework was built for diagnosing cytomegalovirus status from the catalog of TCR beta chain sequences. A later analysis assigned V and J genes by comparing TCR nucleotide sequences with IMGT/GENE-DB human TR gene sequences. Using the TCRdist pipeline, a later analysis assigned CDR3 sequences along with most-parsimonious VDJ recombination scenarios. In a later analysis, each TCR beta chain was defined by its CDR3 amino acid sequence together with its V-gene family, and reads lacking a unique V-gene family were excluded. To address suspected cross-contamination and a sequencing artifact, a later analysis removed 450 to 700 highly shared, low-generation-probability nucleotide sequences. A later analysis calculated a clonal expansion index for each public chain from normalized within-repertoire ranks of inferred template counts. A later analysis computed generation probabilities with a VDJ recombination model fitted to out-of-frame rearrangements, and checked the results against IGoR. A later analysis scored TCR-TCR, TCR-HLA and TCR-CMV co-occurrence with hypergeometric tests, applying a repertoire-size bias correction to TCR pairs. A later analysis estimated false discovery rates by permuting HLA or CMV assignments 20 times. In a later analysis, co-occurring TCRs were grouped using DBSCAN, and TCRdist sequence similarity was added for clustering within HLA-allele-positive subsets. Co-occurrence clustering excluded repertoires with fewer than 30,000 or more than 120,000 public chains, plus five with anomalous nucleotide sharing. TCRdb's version of the immuneACCESS table is confined to in-frame rearrangements and falls short of the full clone set. An unresolved V gene accounts for under half of the shortfall where checked; the remainder is of unknown origin. V and J calls plus clone size are reproduced from that table; the DNA served to infer D and trimming. This sample lists 190,000 or so clones; roughly 77% were detected once. The ten largest clonotypes hold around 0.42% of the sample.

The cohort was made up of 666 healthy bone marrow donors. All cohort members were sampled while nominally healthy, although unrecorded immune exposures were likely present. The donor was CMV seropositive and belonged to the group of 250 to 300 seropositive cohort members. Every donor gave a peripheral blood sample, and the peripheral blood mononuclear cells from that sample were used for TCR beta sequencing. Genomic DNA extraction from the blood cell samples was performed with the Qiagen DNeasy Blood Extraction Kit. Sequences MGHDK (CDR1) and SYGVNS (CDR2) are obtained from the germline V gene. Relative to germline, V is missing 1 base and J is missing 1 base, with 3 bases of the junction outside any gene match. Measured from the cysteine to the phenylalanine, the CDR3 is 16 residues long. Solely the CDR3 DNA is kept, with 48 bases framed from the first base. What the study reported, not specific to this receptor: Roughly uniform sequencing depth across donors was assumed in presence/absence analyses, although this assumption may not hold. It was suggested by the authors that the approach could potentially be generalized to other disease states and immunological phenotypes. A later analysis found that TCR association rates varied across HLA loci, with DRB1 alleles showing the most associated TCRs and HLA-C alleles the fewest. Broadly in line with IMGT annotations, most TCR beta V segments showed up in productive rearrangements about 87% or about 30% of the time in an earlier analysis of a few hundred of the donors. Assigning TCR associations to individual alleles was difficult when HLA alleles, especially DR and DQ, strongly co-occurred. In both the original and validation cohorts, the classifier was reported to diagnose cytomegalovirus status with high specificity and sensitivity. Because counts were too low, approximately 18 rarely observed V segments, including chromosome 9 orphons, were excluded from the earlier analysis of 587 of the donors. A group of highly shared sequence variants was considered likely to be a technical artifact of the sequencing pipeline. According to a later genetic analysis, donors in an Asian-associated ancestry cluster had fewer N-insertions in productive TCRs than the approximately 650-donor mean. Correlated functional status among segregating V segments might reflect linkage disequilibrium, but an unknown experimental factor could not be ruled out. In the study, approximately 160 TCR beta chains were listed as associated with cytomegalovirus. A later analysis associated about 17,000 TCR beta sequences with specific HLA alleles at a false discovery rate of 0.05. The only immune exposure information available for the cohort was CMV serostatus. While some public TCRs were present in many individuals, most TCR sequences turned up only very rarely across donors. In a later genetic analysis, a missense DCLRE1C variant was associated with V-gene and J-gene trimming of TCR beta chains, and the association was replicated in an independent cohort. Because HLA typing was missing for some donors at each locus, association tests included only the typed subset. A later analysis found that most CMV-associated TCR beta chains appeared HLA-restricted, with HLA associations seemingly driven largely by CMV exposure. In vitro tests confirmed that a few of the cytomegalovirus-associated TCR beta chains recognize cytomegalovirus antigens. A further reported finding was that TCR beta sequences accurately predicted the HLA-A and HLA-B alleles for most subjects in the first cohort. The 87-base-pair reads could not distinguish some IMGT-functional V segments, including TRBV6-2 and TRBV6-3, so those segments were excluded. In a later analysis, HLA-associated TCR beta chains showed more clonal expansion and lower generation probabilities than non-associated chains that were equally common. Several of the top co-occurrence clusters appeared to be linked to parvovirus B19, influenza, CMV and Epstein-Barr virus, according to a later analysis. Only TCR beta chains were sequenced in this cohort, and the absence of alpha or paired-chain data limited detectable features.

Sequencing used PBMCs. The sequence was obtained from a male donor in good health and CMV-seropositive. The chain uses TRBV25-1 and TRBJ2-3, and 9 junctional nucleotides match TRBD2. The base sequence is TGTGCCAGCAGTGAATCCAAGCGGGGGGGCACAGATACGCAGTATTTT. The translation is CASSESKRGGTDTQYF.